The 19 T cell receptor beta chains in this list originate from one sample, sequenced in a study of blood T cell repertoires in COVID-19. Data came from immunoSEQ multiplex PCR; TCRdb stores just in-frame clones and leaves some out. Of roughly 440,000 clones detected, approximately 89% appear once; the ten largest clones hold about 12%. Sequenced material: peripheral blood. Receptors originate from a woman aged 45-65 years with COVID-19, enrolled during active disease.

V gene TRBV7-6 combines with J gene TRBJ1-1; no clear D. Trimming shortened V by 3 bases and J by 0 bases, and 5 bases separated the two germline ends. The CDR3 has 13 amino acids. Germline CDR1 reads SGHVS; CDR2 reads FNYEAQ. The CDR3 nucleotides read TGTGCCAGCAGCTTTCAGGTGAACACTGAAGCTTTCTTT. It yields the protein CASSFQVNTEAFF. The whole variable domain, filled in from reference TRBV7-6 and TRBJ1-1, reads GAGVSQSPRYKVTKRGQDVALRCDPISGHVSLYWYRQALGQGPEFLTYFNYEAQQDKSGLPNDRFSAERPEGSISTLTIQRTEQRDSAMYRCASSFQVNTEAFFGQGTRLTVV.

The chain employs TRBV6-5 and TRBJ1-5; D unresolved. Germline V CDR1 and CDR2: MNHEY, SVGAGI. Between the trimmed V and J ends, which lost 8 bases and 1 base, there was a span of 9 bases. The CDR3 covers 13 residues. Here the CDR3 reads CASPGRSNQPQHF. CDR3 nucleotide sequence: TGTGCCAGCCCCGGGAGAAGCAATCAGCCCCAGCATTTT.

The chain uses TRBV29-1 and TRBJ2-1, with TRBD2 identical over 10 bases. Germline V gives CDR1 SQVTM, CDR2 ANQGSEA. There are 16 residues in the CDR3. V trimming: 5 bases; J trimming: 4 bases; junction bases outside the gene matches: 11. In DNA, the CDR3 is TGCAGCGTTTCAGCGGGGGGGCCTGGGCGGTACAATGAGCAGTTCTTC. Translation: CSVSAGGPGRYNEQFF.

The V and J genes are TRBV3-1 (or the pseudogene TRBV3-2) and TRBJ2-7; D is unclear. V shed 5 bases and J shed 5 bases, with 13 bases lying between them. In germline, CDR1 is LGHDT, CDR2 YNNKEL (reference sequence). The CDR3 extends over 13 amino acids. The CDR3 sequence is CASSLTQFNEQYF. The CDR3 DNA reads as TGTGCCAGCAGCTTGACACAGTTCAACGAGCAGTACTTC.

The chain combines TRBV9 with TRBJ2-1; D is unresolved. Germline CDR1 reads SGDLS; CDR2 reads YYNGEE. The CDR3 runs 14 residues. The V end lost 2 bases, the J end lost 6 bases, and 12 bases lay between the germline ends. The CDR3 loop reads CASSVGPVLNEQFF. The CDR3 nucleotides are TGTGCCAGCAGCGTTGGCCCAGTTCTCAATGAGCAGTTCTTC.

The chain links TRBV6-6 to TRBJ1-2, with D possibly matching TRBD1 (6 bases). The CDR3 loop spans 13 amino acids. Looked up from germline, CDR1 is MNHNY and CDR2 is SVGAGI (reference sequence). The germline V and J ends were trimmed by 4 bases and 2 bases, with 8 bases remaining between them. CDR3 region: CASSSGHNYGYTF. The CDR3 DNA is TGTGCCAGCAGTTCGGGACACAACTATGGCTACACCTTC.

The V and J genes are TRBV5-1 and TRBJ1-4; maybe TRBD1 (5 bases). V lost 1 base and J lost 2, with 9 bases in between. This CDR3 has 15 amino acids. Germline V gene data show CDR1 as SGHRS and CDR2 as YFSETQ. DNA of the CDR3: TGCGCCAGCAGCTTGTCAGGGTCTACTAATGAAAAACTGTTTTTT. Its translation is CASSLSGSTNEKLFF. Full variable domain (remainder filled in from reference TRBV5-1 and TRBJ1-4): KAGVTQTPRYLIKTRGQQVTLSCSPISGHRSVSWYQQTPGQGLQFLFEYFSETQRNKGNFPGRFSGRQFSNSRSEMNVSTLELGDSALYLCASSLSGSTNEKLFFGSGTQLSVL.

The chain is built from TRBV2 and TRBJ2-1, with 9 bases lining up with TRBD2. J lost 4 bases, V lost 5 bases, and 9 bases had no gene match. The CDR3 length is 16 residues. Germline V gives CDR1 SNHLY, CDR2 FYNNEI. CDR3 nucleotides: TGTGCCAGCAGTCTTGAGGCCAGCGGGGGGTACAATGAGCAGTTCTTC. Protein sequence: CASSLEASGGYNEQFF.

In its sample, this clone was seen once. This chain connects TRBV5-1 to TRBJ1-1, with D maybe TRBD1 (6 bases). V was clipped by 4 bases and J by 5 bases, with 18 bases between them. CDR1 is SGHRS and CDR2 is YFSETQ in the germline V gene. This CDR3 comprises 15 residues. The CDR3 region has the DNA TGCGCCAGCAGCCTGATTGCGGCAGGGGTGACTGAAGCTTTCTTT. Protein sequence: CASSLIAAGVTEAFF.

In DNA, the CDR3 is TGTGCCAGCAGCTCTGGGACAGGGGCGGGGAACACTGAAGCTTTCTTT. Its translation: CASSSGTGAGNTEAFF. The chain has TRBV13 and TRBJ1-1; 10 positions agree with TRBD1. V was pared by 4 bases and J by 1 base, with 6 bases of the junction left unmatched. CDR1 PRHDT and CDR2 FYEKMQ come from the germline V gene (reference sequence). CDR3 length equals 16 residues.

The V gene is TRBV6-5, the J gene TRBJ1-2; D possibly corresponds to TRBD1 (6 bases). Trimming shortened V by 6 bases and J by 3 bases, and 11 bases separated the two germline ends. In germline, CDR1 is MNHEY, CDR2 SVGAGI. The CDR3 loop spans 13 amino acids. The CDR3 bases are TGTGCCAGCAGCCAAACAGGGTACTATGGCTACACCTTC. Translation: CASSQTGYYGYTF.

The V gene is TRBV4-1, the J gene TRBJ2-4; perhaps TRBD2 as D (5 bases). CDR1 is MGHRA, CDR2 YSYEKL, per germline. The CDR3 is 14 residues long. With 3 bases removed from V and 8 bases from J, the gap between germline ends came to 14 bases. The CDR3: CASSQGPREDIQYF. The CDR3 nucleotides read TGCGCCAGCAGCCAGGGCCCCCGGGAAGACATTCAGTACTTC.

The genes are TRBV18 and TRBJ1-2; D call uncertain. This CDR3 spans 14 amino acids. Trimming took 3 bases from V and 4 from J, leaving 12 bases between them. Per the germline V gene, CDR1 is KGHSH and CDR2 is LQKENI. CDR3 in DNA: TGTGCCAGCTCACCCGTAATTGACATCTATGGCTACACCTTC. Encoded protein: CASSPVIDIYGYTF.

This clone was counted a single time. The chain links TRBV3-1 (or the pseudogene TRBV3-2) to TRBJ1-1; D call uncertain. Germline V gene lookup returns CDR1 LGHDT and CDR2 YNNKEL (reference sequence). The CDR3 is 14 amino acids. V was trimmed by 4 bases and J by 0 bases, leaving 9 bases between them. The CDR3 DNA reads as TGTGCCAGCAGCCCCAGGCCCCTGAACACTGAAGCTTTCTTT. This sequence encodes CASSPRPLNTEAFF.

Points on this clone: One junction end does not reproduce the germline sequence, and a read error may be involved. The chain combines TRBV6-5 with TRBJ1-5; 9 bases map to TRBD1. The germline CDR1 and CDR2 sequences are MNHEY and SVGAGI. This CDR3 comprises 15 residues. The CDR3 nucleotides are TGTGCCAGCAGTGACTCCTACAGGGGGCAACAGCCCCAGCATTTT. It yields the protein CASSDSYRGQQPQHF.

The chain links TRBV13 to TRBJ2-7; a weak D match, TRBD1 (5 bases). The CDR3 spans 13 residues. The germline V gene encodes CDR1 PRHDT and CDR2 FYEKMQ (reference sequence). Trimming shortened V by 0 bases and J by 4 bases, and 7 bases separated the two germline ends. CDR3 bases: TGTGCCAGCAGCTTAGGACAGGAATACGAGCAGTACTTC. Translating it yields CASSLGQEYEQYF.

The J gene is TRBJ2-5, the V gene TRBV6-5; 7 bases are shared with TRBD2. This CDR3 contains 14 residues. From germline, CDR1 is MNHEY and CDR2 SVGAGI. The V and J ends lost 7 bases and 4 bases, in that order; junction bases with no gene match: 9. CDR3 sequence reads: CASNGGPGGETQYF. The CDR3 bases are TGTGCCAGCAATGGGGGTCCGGGAGGAGAGACCCAGTACTTC.

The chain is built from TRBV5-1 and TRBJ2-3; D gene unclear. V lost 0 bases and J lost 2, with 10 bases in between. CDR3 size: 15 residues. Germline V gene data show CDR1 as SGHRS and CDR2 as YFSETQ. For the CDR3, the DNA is TGCGCCAGCAGCTTGGCGTCAACAGACACAGATACGCAGTATTTT. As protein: CASSLASTDTDTQYF.

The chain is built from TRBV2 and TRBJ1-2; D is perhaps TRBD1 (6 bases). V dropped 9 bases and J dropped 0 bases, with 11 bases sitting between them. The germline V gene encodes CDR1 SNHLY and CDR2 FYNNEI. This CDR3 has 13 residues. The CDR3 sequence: CARAGDSNYGYTF. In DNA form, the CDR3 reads TGTGCCAGGGCAGGGGATTCTAACTATGGCTACACCTTC.